The clone carrying this T cell receptor beta chain was seen only a few times. The antigen is not known. The sample belongs to a study of identical twins. Study outcomes and limitations: Models underestimated TCR alpha sharing (out-of-frame) in monozygotic twins. Some out-of-frame alpha sequences were shared by twins, and these showed excess low generation probability.

The ends were cut back, 0 bases at V and 0 bases at J, with 12 bases in the middle. This CDR3 is built from 17 residues. Per germline, CDR1 MGHRA and CDR2 YSYEKL. Each CDR3 protein gets one entry after TCRdb re-called the 5' RACE reads with MiXCR. Among around 670,000 distinct CDR3 sequences, approximately 6.1% were seen once, and the ten largest hold around 1.7%. The sequencing input was naive T cells sorted from blood. V usage is TRBV4-1 and J usage is TRBJ1-3; no definite D call. The receptor comes from a man in his late teens or twenties in good health. This CDR3 reads CASSQEIIGDSGNTIYF. CDR3 DNA sequence: TGCGCCAGCAGCCAAGAAATTATCGGGGACTCTGGAAACACCATATATTTT.